This T cell receptor (beta chain) was captured by sequencing in a study of T-cell reconstitution after alpha-beta-depleted transplantation in children. Study-level points and caveats: T cells produced anew were the main source of T-cell counts and diversity one year after transplant.

As it was prepared, the TCRbeta library received unique molecular identifiers. Each CDR3 protein is one row after TCRdb ran MiXCR on the PCR reads. The table has fewer than 700,000 distinct CDR3 sequences, over 10% seen once; the top ten hold 2% to 2.5%. Comment on this clonotype: Its antigen remains unknown.

Germline CDR1 is SQVTM and CDR2 is ANQGSEA. J gave up 2 bases and V 3 bases, and 5 bases lay outside the gene matches. This CDR3 comprises 14 residues. The rearrangement links TRBV29-1 to TRBJ1-2; 8 nucleotides agree with TRBD1. The sequencing used PBMCs, mostly from graft donor cells, collected 360 days after TCRalphabeta/CD19-depleted stem cell transplant. This TCR was recovered from a male patient between 5 and 17 years old who had a stem cell transplant for acute myeloid leukemia, so the T cells may come from the graft donor. CDR3 in amino acids: CSVDQGQANYGYTF. Here the CDR3 DNA reads TGCAGCGTTGACCAGGGACAGGCGAACTATGGCTACACCTTC.